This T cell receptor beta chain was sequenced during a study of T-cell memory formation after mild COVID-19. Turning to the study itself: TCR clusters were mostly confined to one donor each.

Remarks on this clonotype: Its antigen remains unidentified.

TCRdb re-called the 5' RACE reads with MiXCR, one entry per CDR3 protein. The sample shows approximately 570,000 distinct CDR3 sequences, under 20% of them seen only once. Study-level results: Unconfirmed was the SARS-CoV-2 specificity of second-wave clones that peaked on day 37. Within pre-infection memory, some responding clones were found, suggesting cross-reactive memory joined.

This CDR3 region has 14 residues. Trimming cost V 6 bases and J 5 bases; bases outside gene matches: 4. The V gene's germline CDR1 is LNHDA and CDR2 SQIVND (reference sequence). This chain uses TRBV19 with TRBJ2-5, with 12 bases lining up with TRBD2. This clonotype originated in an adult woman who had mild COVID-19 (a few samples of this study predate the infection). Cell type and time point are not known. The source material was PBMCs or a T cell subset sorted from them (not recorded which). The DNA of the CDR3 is TGTGCCAGTAGCGGACTAGCGGGAAGGGAGACCCAGTACTTC. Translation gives CASSGLAGRETQYF.